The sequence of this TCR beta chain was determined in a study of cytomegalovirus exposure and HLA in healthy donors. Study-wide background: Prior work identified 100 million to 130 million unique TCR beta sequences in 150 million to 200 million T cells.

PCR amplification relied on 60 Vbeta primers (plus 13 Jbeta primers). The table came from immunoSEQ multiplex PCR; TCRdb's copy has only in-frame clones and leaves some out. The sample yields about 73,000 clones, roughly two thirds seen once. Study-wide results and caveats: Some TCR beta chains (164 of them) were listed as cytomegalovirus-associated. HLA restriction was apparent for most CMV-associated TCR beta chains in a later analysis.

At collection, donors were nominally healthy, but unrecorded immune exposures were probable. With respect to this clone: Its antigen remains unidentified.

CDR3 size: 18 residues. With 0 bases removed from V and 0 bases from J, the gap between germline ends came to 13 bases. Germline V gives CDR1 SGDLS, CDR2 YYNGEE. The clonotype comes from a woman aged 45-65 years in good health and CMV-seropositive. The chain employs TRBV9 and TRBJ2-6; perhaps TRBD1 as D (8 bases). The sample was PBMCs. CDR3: CASSVVHRGGSGANVLTF. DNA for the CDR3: TGTGCCAGCAGCGTAGTCCACAGGGGGGGCTCTGGGGCCAACGTCCTGACTTTC.